This T cell receptor beta chain came from a study of T cell responses to AZD1222 COVID-19 vaccine. Findings and limits, study-wide: No repertoire was sampled before or during the peak T cell response, only after it. The donor group comprised mostly white British people and more females; the analysis possibly underestimated clonal diversity. Targeting of unmutated variant regions was reportedly seen in nearly half of spike-specific TCRs.

Recipients boosted at about 4 weeks or about 12 weeks are pooled. Repertoires were generated with immunoSEQ multiplex PCR, while TCRdb's copy carries only in-frame clones and drops some. The sample carries some 86,000 clones, 85% to 90% recorded once. As concerns this clone: The antigen is undetermined.

In germline, CDR1 is MGHRA, CDR2 YSYEKL. V trimming: 2 bases; J trimming: 5 bases; junction bases outside the gene matches: 3. The CDR3 length is 14 residues. The chain is built from TRBV4-1 and TRBJ2-1, with TRBD2 matching over 7 bases. This receptor was identified in an adult who received the AZD1222 COVID-19 vaccine. The input for sequencing was peripheral blood, taken 28 days after the second AZD1222 dose. CDR3 sequence (DNA): TGCGCCAGCAGCCAACCCAGCGGGAACAATGAGCAGTTCTTC. Its protein product is CASSQPSGNNEQFF.